These T cell receptor beta chains were read from a single sample in a study of shared T cell receptors in the human thymus. Clones were read by immunoSEQ multiplex PCR, and TCRdb kept only the in-frame ones, dropping some. The sample records 700,000 to 750,000 clones, approximately 83% being singletons. The sample was also linked to a second study, of human thymus T cells.

The sequencing input was thymocytes. These receptors came from a girl under three years old with a congenital heart defect. CDR3s include the opening cysteine and the closing phenylalanine or tryptophan. A D gene is named only where the DNA matches it firmly. Clone size is not always given. Where it is, it says once, few, many or a class for expanded clones.

length: 14
J: TRBJ2-5
D: NA
size: NA
V: TRBV10-2
CDR3: CASSVPLRQETQYF
DNA: TGCGCCAGCAGTGTCCCGTTGAGACAAGAGACCCAGTACTTC

length: 14
J: TRBJ1-5
D: NA
size: NA
V: TRBV19
CDR3: CASSIKGDNQPQHF
DNA: TGTGCCAGTAGTATAAAAGGGGACAATCAGCCCCAGCATTTT

length: 14
J: TRBJ1-1
D: NA
size: NA
V: TRBV28
CDR3: CASRLRTRGTEAFF
DNA: TGTGCCAGCAGGCTTCGGACAAGGGGGACTGAAGCTTTCTTT

length: 18
J: TRBJ1-2
D: NA
size: NA
V: TRBV4-1
CDR3: CASSREWITGRANYGYTF
DNA: TGCGCCAGCAGCCGGGAATGGATTACAGGGCGAGCGAACTATGGCTACACCTTC

length: 13
J: TRBJ2-1
D: NA
size: NA
V: TRBV11-3
CDR3: CASSWGQAHEQFF
DNA: TGTGCCAGCAGCTGGGGGCAGGCCCACGAGCAGTTCTTC

length: 19
J: TRBJ2-2
D: NA
size: NA
V: TRBV11-2
CDR3: CASSLVKRGPKPNTGELFF
DNA: TGTGCCAGCAGCTTAGTTAAGAGAGGGCCAAAACCGAACACCGGGGAGCTGTTTTTT

length: 20
J: TRBJ1-3
D: TRBD1
size: NA
V: TRBV9
CDR3: CASSVEPRQGVEYSGNTIYF
DNA: TGTGCCAGCAGCGTAGAGCCCCGGCAGGGGGTGGAATACTCTGGAAACACCATATATTTT

length: 14
J: TRBJ1-2
D: NA
size: NA
V: TRBV5-1
CDR3: CASSIQGVGGGYTF
DNA: TGCGCCAGCAGCATACAGGGTGTCGGAGGCGGCTACACCTTC

length: 14
J: TRBJ1-2
D: NA
size: NA
V: TRBV7-8
CDR3: CASSAAGENHGYTF
DNA: TGTGCCAGCAGCGCAGCGGGTGAAAATCATGGCTACACCTTC

length: 17
J: TRBJ1-6
D: NA
size: NA
V: TRBV12-5
CDR3: CASGLVSEKGGNSPLHF
DNA: TGTGCTAGTGGTTTGGTATCCGAGAAAGGGGGTAATTCACCCCTCCACTTT

length: 14
J: TRBJ1-2
D: NA
size: NA
V: TRBV6-1
CDR3: CASSSNPANYGYTF
DNA: TGTGCCAGCAGTTCCAACCCAGCTAACTATGGCTACACCTTC

length: 15
J: TRBJ1-2
D: NA
size: NA
V: TRBV11-2
CDR3: CASSLVPDSNYGYTF
DNA: TGTGCCAGCAGCTTAGTCCCAGACAGTAACTATGGCTACACCTTC

length: 16
J: TRBJ1-2
D: TRBD1
size: NA
V: TRBV14
CDR3: CASSQIHRDRVYGYTF
DNA: TGTGCCAGCAGCCAGATCCACCGGGACAGGGTCTATGGCTACACCTTC

length: 16
J: TRBJ1-1
D: NA
size: NA
V: TRBV27
CDR3: CASSLSPTDLNTEAFF
DNA: TGTGCCAGCAGTTTAAGCCCGACAGACCTGAACACTGAAGCTTTCTTT

length: 18
J: TRBJ1-1
D: NA
size: NA
V: TRBV27
CDR3: CASSLGRHPPGTNTEAFF
DNA: TGTGCCAGCAGTTTAGGTCGGCACCCCCCGGGAACGAACACTGAAGCTTTCTTT

length: 16
J: TRBJ2-4
D: NA
size: NA
V: TRBV4-1
CDR3: CASSQDRSKAKNIQYF
DNA: TGCGCCAGCAGCCAAGACAGGTCAAAAGCCAAAAACATTCAGTACTTC

length: 12
J: TRBJ1-2
D: NA
size: NA
V: TRBV10-3
CDR3: CAISENRDGYTF
DNA: TGTGCCATCAGTGAGAACAGAGATGGCTACACCTTC

length: 21
J: TRBJ1-3
D: NA
size: NA
V: TRBV4-1
CDR3: CASSQDLRKQYTKGSGNTIYF
DNA: TGCGCCAGCAGCCAAGATCTCCGGAAACAGTACACGAAAGGCTCTGGAAACACCATATATTTT

length: 16
J: TRBJ1-1
D: NA
size: NA
V: TRBV4-3
CDR3: CASSQDSGEGTTEAFF
DNA: TGCGCCAGCAGCCAAGATAGTGGGGAGGGCACAACTGAAGCTTTCTTT

length: 14
J: TRBJ1-1
D: NA
size: few
V: TRBV4-2
CDR3: CASSHETNLLDAFF
DNA: TGTGCCAGCAGCCACGAGACTAACCTCTTGGATGCTTTCTTT

length: 16
J: TRBJ1-5
D: NA
size: NA
V: TRBV6-1
CDR3: CASSEAGLWANQPQHF
DNA: TGTGCCAGCAGTGAAGCTGGACTTTGGGCAAATCAGCCCCAGCATTTT

length: 16
J: TRBJ2-5
D: TRBD2
size: NA
V: TRBV13
CDR3: CASSLVAGGPGETQYF
DNA: TGTGCCAGCAGCTTAGTGGCGGGGGGCCCTGGAGAGACCCAGTACTTC

length: 14
J: TRBJ1-1
D: NA
size: NA
V: TRBV6-1
CDR3: CASIKPERGTEAFF
DNA: TGTGCCAGCATTAAACCCGAAAGGGGTACTGAAGCTTTCTTT

length: 16
J: TRBJ1-1
D: NA
size: NA
V: TRBV12-5
CDR3: CASGLVHNRENTEAFF
DNA: TGTGCTAGTGGTTTGGTACATAACAGGGAGAACACTGAAGCTTTCTTT

length: 18
J: TRBJ2-7
D: TRBD1
size: NA
V: TRBV9
CDR3: CASSADTGTGVLEYEQYF
DNA: TGTGCCAGCAGCGCCGACACCGGGACAGGGGTTTTAGAGTACGAGCAGTACTTC

length: 16
J: TRBJ1-4
D: NA
size: NA
V: TRBV4-1
CDR3: CASSPRGLVEGEKLFF
DNA: TGCGCCAGCAGCCCGAGGGGGTTGGTCGAGGGGGAAAAACTGTTTTTT

length: 15
J: TRBJ1-1
D: TRBD1
size: NA
V: TRBV5-1
CDR3: CASSWGTGANTEAFF
DNA: TGCGCCAGCAGCTGGGGGACAGGAGCGAACACTGAAGCTTTCTTT

length: 15
J: TRBJ2-3
D: TRBD1
size: NA
V: TRBV4-1
CDR3: CASSQETGSTDTQYF
DNA: TGCGCCAGCAGCCAAGAGACAGGGTCCACAGATACGCAGTATTTT

length: 13
J: TRBJ1-6
D: NA
size: NA
V: TRBV2
CDR3: CASTSLYNSPLHF
DNA: TGTGCCAGCACTAGCCTTTATAATTCACCCCTCCACTTT

length: 14
J: TRBJ1-2
D: NA
size: few
V: TRBV15
CDR3: CATSRDSLNYGYTF
DNA: TGTGCCACCAGCAGGGACAGCCTTAACTATGGCTACACCTTC

length: 13
J: TRBJ2-3
D: NA
size: NA
V: TRBV2
CDR3: CASSGTPLSTQYF
DNA: TGTGCCAGCAGCGGGACTCCCCTTTCTACGCAGTATTTT

length: 15
J: TRBJ1-1
D: NA
size: NA
V: TRBV6-1
CDR3: CASWRGEERNTEAFF
DNA: TGTGCCAGCTGGCGTGGCGAGGAAAGGAACACTGAAGCTTTCTTT

length: 15
J: TRBJ2-1
D: NA
size: once
V: TRBV6-4
CDR3: CASSDSLSGATEQFF
DNA: TGTGCCAGCAGTGACTCCCTTAGTGGGGCAACTGAGCAGTTCTTC

length: 16
J: TRBJ2-7
D: TRBD1
size: NA
V: TRBV2
CDR3: CASSEEESDRVHEQYF
DNA: TGTGCCAGCAGTGAAGAAGAGTCGGACAGGGTCCACGAGCAGTACTTC

length: 15
J: TRBJ2-7
D: TRBD1
size: NA
V: TRBV5-4
CDR3: CASSPTRQGAHEQYF
DNA: TGTGCCAGCAGCCCGACGAGGCAGGGGGCCCACGAGCAGTACTTC

length: 14
J: TRBJ1-1
D: NA
size: NA
V: TRBV27
CDR3: CASSLPHRNTEAFF
DNA: TGTGCCAGCAGTTTACCCCACAGGAACACTGAAGCTTTCTTT

length: 15
J: TRBJ2-1
D: TRBD2
size: NA
V: TRBV29-1
CDR3: CSVEDGLAGGNEQFF
DNA: TGCAGCGTTGAAGATGGACTAGCGGGGGGTAATGAGCAGTTCTTC